This T cell receptor beta chain was captured by sequencing in a study of cytomegalovirus exposure and HLA in healthy donors. The wider study: The Caucasian-associated ancestry cluster contained roughly four fifths of the 398 genotyped donors. Study findings and constraints: In a later analysis, common viral pathogens appeared linked to several of the most significant clusters.

Germline CDR1 and CDR2: SGHTA and FQGNSA. The V gene end was trimmed by 5 bases and the J gene end by 6 bases; junction bases not matched to a gene: 11. The CDR3 contains 15 residues. Healthy individuals who donated bone marrow served as the donors. Both 60 Vbeta primers and 13 Jbeta primers went into the PCR. TCRdb keeps only in-frame clones here, not all; method: immunoSEQ multiplex PCR. The sample table sets out around 97,000 clones. With regard to this clone: Its antigen is unknown. This same CDR3 is encoded by further DNA sequences in the sample.

V usage is TRBV7-2 and J usage is TRBJ2-3; 7 positions agree with TRBD1. Sequenced sample: PBMCs. The sequence was collected from a man aged 40-49 years in good health and CMV-seronegative. CDR3 residues: CASSRQGGGGDTQYF. DNA of the CDR3: TGTGCCAGCAGCCGTCAAGGGGGCGGCGGGGATACGCAGTATTTT. Combining the CDR3 with reference TRBV7-2 and TRBJ2-3 gives the whole variable domain GAGVSQSPSNKVTEKGKDVELRCDPISGHTALYWYRQSLGQGLEFLIYFQGNSAPDKSGLPSDRFSAERTGGSVSTLTIQRTQQEDSAVYLCASSRQGGGGDTQYFGPGTRLTVL.